These 7 T cell receptor beta chains came from one sample sequenced in a study of T cells in Graves' hyperthyroidism and ophthalmopathy. RNA transcripts gave rise to amplified TCR beta CDR3 regions. HTBI primers were the set used in a first-round RT-PCR of the TCR CDR3. In TCRdb, the multiplex PCR reads were re-called with MiXCR into one record per CDR3 protein. The sample shows about 720,000 distinct CDR3 sequences, 18% of them seen only once. The specimen was blood. Source of these receptors: a woman in her forties or fifties with Graves' hyperthyroidism that later progressed to Graves' ophthalmopathy.

Note on this clonotype: Just one base apart from a much larger clone, this may be a read error. This chain joins TRBV5-1 and TRBJ1-1, with 8 bases identical to TRBD1. CDR1 and CDR2 from the germline V gene are SGHRS and YFSETQ. This CDR3 contains 17 residues. The CDR3 sequence: CANSRLTGAVGSTEAFF. CDR3 DNA: TGCGCCAACAGCCGACTGACAGGGGCGGTAGGTAGCACTGAAGCTTTCTTT.

The chain combines TRBV11-1 with TRBJ2-7, with 12 bases matching TRBD1. Germline V gives CDR1 SGHAT, CDR2 FQDESV (reference sequence). With V trimmed by 5 bases and J by 6 bases, 5 bases remained unmatched. This CDR3 spans 14 amino acids. The CDR3 DNA reads TGTGCCAGCAGCCCCCGGGACAGGGGGCTCGAGCAGTACTTC. It translates to CASSPRDRGLEQYF.

The chain couples TRBV5-1 to TRBJ1-5, with a weak D call TRBD1 (6 bases). Trimming took off 4 bases at V and 4 bases at J, with 18 bases between the two ends. Germline CDR1 and CDR2: SGHRS and YFSETQ. This CDR3 contains 16 residues. This CDR3 is CASSQEAGAVNQPQHF. The CDR3, as DNA: TGCGCCAGCAGCCAGGAGGCAGGGGCGGTGAATCAGCCCCAGCATTTT.

Many counts were recorded for this clonotype. The V call is TRBV11-2, the J call TRBJ2-5; D is unresolved. The CDR3 contains 14 residues. Trimming took 2 bases from V and 1 from J, leaving 8 bases between them. Germline V gene lookup returns CDR1 SGHAT and CDR2 FQNNGV. The CDR3 here is CASSLITAQETQYF. The CDR3 DNA sequence: TGTGCCAGCAGCTTAATCACAGCCCAAGAGACCCAGTACTTC.

This clonotype was observed many times. V and J are TRBV7-9 and TRBJ2-5; no firm D call. The CDR3 has 16 amino acids. CDR1 SEHNR and CDR2 FQNEAQ come from the germline V gene (reference sequence). V was cut by 5 bases and J by 1 base, with 17 bases left in between. CDR3 nucleotide sequence: TGTGCCAGCAGCCATATAGAACAGACCCTCCAAGAGACCCAGTACTTC. This gives the protein CASSHIEQTLQETQYF.

This clonotype was detected a few times. V gene TRBV12-3 or TRBV12-4 combines with J gene TRBJ1-1; the D is unclear. Trimming cost V 6 bases and J 7 bases, with 15 bases left between them. The CDR3 spans 13 residues. Written as DNA, the CDR3 is TGTGCCAGCAGCGTCCGTCCAGAACTTGAAGCTTTCTTT. Encoded protein: CASSVRPELEAFF.

There are a few counts of this clonotype. The chain links TRBV5-1 to TRBJ1-3; perhaps TRBD1 as D (5 bases). This CDR3 spans 15 amino acids. V lost 0 bases and J lost 0, with 7 bases in between. Per the germline V gene, CDR1 is SGHRS and CDR2 is YFSETQ. The CDR3 coding sequence is TGCGCCAGCAGCTTGGTGGGACGCTCTGGAAACACCATATATTTT. It is translated as CASSLVGRSGNTIYF. Combining the CDR3 with reference TRBV5-1 and TRBJ1-3 gives the whole variable domain KAGVTQTPRYLIKTRGQQVTLSCSPISGHRSVSWYQQTPGQGLQFLFEYFSETQRNKGNFPGRFSGRQFSNSRSEMNVSTLELGDSALYLCASSLVGRSGNTIYFGEGSWLTVV.